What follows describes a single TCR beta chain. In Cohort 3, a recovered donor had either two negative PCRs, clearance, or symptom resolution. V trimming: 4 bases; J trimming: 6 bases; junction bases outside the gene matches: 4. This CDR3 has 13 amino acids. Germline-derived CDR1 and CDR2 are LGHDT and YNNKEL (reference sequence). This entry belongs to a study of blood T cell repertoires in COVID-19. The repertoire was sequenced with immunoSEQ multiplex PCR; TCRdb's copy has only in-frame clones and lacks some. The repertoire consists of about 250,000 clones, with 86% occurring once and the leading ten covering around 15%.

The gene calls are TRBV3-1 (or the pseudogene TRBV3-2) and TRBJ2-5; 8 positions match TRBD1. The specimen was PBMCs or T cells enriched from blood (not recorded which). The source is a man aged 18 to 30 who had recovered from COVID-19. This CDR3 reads CASSPTRGQTQYF. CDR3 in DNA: TGTGCCAGCAGCCCAACCAGGGGGCAGACCCAGTACTTC.